Shown below are 4 T cell receptor beta chains from a single sample sequenced in a study of molecular identifiers for immune sequencing clone quantification. TCRdb analysed the PCR reads with MiXCR anew, one entry per CDR3 protein. This sample carries about 630,000 distinct CDR3 sequences, approximately 24% of them seen once, and the ten largest clones take 0.78%. Sequencing used naive CD8+ T cells from blood, with Jurkat cell RNA spiked in. Subset specified: FACS-sorted CD8+CD4-CCR7+CD45RA+ naive T cells. Every receptor here comes from a human donor in good health. Some libraries in this study had Jurkat cell RNA spiked in.

This clonotype was counted only a few times. The chain couples TRBV29-1 to TRBJ2-3; the match to TRBD1 covers 7 bases. V dropped 6 bases and J dropped 7; count of bases not matched to a gene: 13. Germline loops: CDR1 SQVTM, CDR2 ANQGSEA. The CDR3 extends over 14 amino acids. This chain's CDR3 is CSVEPQGLGNTQYF. The CDR3 DNA follows: TGCAGCGTGGAACCACAGGGGTTGGGAAATACGCAGTATTTT.

The rearrangement links TRBV27 to TRBJ1-5; no definite D call. The CDR3 is 14 residues long. Per the germline V gene, CDR1 is MNHEY and CDR2 is SMNVEV (reference sequence). With 2 bases removed from V and 4 bases from J, the gap between germline ends came to 9 bases. The CDR3 here is CASSLTTWNQPQHF. The CDR3 nucleotides read TGTGCCAGCAGTTTAACGACCTGGAATCAGCCCCAGCATTTT.

Of note for this clonotype: One junction end does not reproduce the germline sequence, and a read error may be involved. The J gene is TRBJ1-4, the V gene TRBV6-1, with unresolved D. The CDR3 contains 17 residues. Germline assignment: CDR1 MNHNS and CDR2 SASEGT. This CDR3 reads CASSDQPRGATDEKLFF. DNA of the CDR3: TGTGCCAGCAGCGATCAGCCTCGGGGAGCAACTGATGAAAAACTGTTTTTT.

As to this clonotype: A read error is possible here, since a much larger clone lies one base away. V is TRBV7-2 and J is TRBJ2-1; D may be TRBD1 (6 bases). Germline CDR1 reads SGHTA; CDR2 reads FQGNSA. Trimming removed 5 bases from V and 4 bases from J, with 15 bases in between. This CDR3 is built from 15 residues. The CDR3 protein is CASSRQGSEYNEQFF. CDR3 DNA sequence: TGTGCCAGCAGCCGGCAGGGGTCCGAGTACAATGAGCAGTTCTTC. The full variable domain, with the rest looked up from reference TRBV7-2 and TRBJ2-1, is GAGVSQSPSNKVTEKGKDVELRCDPISGHTALYWYRQSLGQGLEFLIYFQGNSAPDKSGLPSDRFSAERTGGSVSTLTIQRTQQEDSAVYLCASSRQGSEYNEQFFGPGTRLTVL.